Listed here are 12 T cell receptor beta chains from one sample, sequenced in a study of shared clonotypes between healthy human individuals. Some clones are missing from TCRdb's copy, which holds only in-frame ones; the method was immunoSEQ multiplex PCR. The repertoire consists of millions of clones, with about 95% occurring once and the leading ten covering 1.1%. Naivety among CD8 cells was defined by CD45RO negativity and positive CCR7 selection, thereby excluding terminally differentiated effector memory CD45RA+ cells. The sequencing sample was made of naive CD8+ T cells sorted from blood. These TCRs come from a man aged 18 to 30 in good health.

The rearrangement links TRBV7-8 to TRBJ2-1; D perhaps matches TRBD2 (5 bases). This CDR3 contains 15 residues. Germline CDR1 is SGHVS and CDR2 is FQNEAQ. Trimming took off 3 bases at V and 7 bases at J, with 16 bases between the two ends. The CDR3 region has the DNA TGTGCCAGCAGCTTGGCACGGGAACTACGTAATGAGCAGTTCTTC. It yields the protein CASSLARELRNEQFF.

This rearrangement joins TRBV4-1 to TRBJ2-1; TRBD2 matches 13 bases. Per the germline V gene, CDR1 is MGHRA and CDR2 is YSYEKL. This CDR3 is built from 15 residues. Losses at the gene ends were 4 bases for V and 7 bases for J; bases not matched to a gene: 4. Here the CDR3 reads CASSPTSGRGNEQFF. The CDR3 DNA reads as TGCGCCAGCAGCCCAACTAGCGGGAGGGGAAATGAGCAGTTCTTC.

V is TRBV5-4 and J is TRBJ2-5; D may be TRBD2 (5 bases). V was pared by 3 bases and J by 1 base, with 7 bases between. There are 13 residues in the CDR3. Germline V lookup: CDR1 SGHNT, CDR2 YYREEE (reference sequence). Written as DNA, the CDR3 is TGTGCCAGCAGCTGGACTCCCCAAGAGACCCAGTACTTC. Residues: CASSWTPQETQYF.

The chain is built from TRBV14 and TRBJ2-7; 9 bases fit TRBD2. The CDR3 loop spans 15 amino acids. Germline V gives CDR1 SGHDN, CDR2 FVKESK. V was pared by 0 bases and J by 2 bases, with 2 bases of the junction left unmatched. CDR3 sequence reads: CASSQEGGGAYEQYF. CDR3 nucleotide sequence: TGTGCCAGCAGCCAAGAAGGCGGGGGGGCCTACGAGCAGTACTTC.

The chain recombines TRBV7-2 with TRBJ2-2; either TRBD1 or TRBD2 may supply D (5 bases each). V was pared by 2 bases and J by 5 bases, with 15 bases between. The CDR3 is 16 amino acids. Germline V gene data show CDR1 as SGHTA and CDR2 as FQGNSA. CDR3 DNA sequence: TGTGCCAGCAGCTTAACTATGTCGGGGCTGACCGGGGAGCTGTTTTTT. Its protein is CASSLTMSGLTGELFF.

A few counts support this clone. The genes are TRBV19 and TRBJ2-7; no clear D gene. The germline V gene has CDR1 LNHDA and CDR2 SQIVND (reference sequence). Trimming shortened V by 4 bases and J by 2 bases, and 6 bases separated the two germline ends. The CDR3 covers 12 residues. CDR3: CASSTTAYEQYF. The DNA of the CDR3 is TGTGCCAGTAGTACCACCGCCTACGAGCAGTACTTC.

The chain employs TRBV10-3 and TRBJ2-7; tentatively, D is TRBD1 (5 bases). V was pared by 10 bases and J by 0 bases, with 10 bases between. The CDR3 runs to 12 residues. Germline CDR1 is ENHRY and CDR2 is SYGVKD. This CDR3 reads CATNRNSYEQYF. The CDR3 DNA sequence: TGTGCCACCAACAGGAACTCCTACGAGCAGTACTTC.

About this clone itself: Other DNA sequences from this sample encode an identical CDR3 as well. This rearrangement joins TRBV28 to TRBJ1-1; tentative D call: TRBD1 (6 bases). Germline V gene sequence: CDR1 MDHEN, CDR2 SYDVKM. The CDR3 consists of 14 residues. Between the trimmed V and J ends, which lost 6 bases and 0 bases, there was a span of 11 bases. CDR3 DNA sequence: TGTGCCAGCAGCTTCAGGGGCATGAACACTGAAGCTTTCTTT. It yields the protein CASSFRGMNTEAFF.

This chain joins TRBV7-8 and TRBJ1-2; no clear D gene. The CDR3 has 15 residues. V shed 0 bases and J shed 8 bases, with 16 bases lying between them. Per germline, CDR1 SGHVS and CDR2 FQNEAQ. CDR3 sequence (DNA): TGTGCCAGCAGCTTAGCGTTATGGGGTGTGGGCGGCTACACCTTC. Translated, it gives CASSLALWGVGGYTF.

Concerning this clone: Other DNA sequences in the same sample also yield this CDR3. The CDR3 DNA reads TGTGCCAGCAGTCCGGGACAGAATCAGCCCCAGCATTTT. Its protein product is CASSPGQNQPQHF. The genes are TRBV27 and TRBJ1-5; 7 nucleotides match TRBD1. Germline assignment: CDR1 MNHEY and CDR2 SMNVEV (reference sequence). The CDR3 covers 13 residues. V was pared by 5 bases and J by 4 bases, with 2 bases of the junction left unmatched.

This clone occurred once. The chain has TRBV27 and TRBJ2-4; D possibly uses TRBD1 or TRBD2 (6 bases each). V gave up 8 bases and J gave up 0 bases, with 20 bases separating them. Germline loops: CDR1 MNHEY, CDR2 SMNVEV (reference sequence). The CDR3 length is 17 residues. In DNA form, the CDR3 reads TGTGCCAGCCGAGGGTCGGGGGCCCTTCCAGCCAAAAACATTCAGTACTTC. Translation gives CASRGSGALPAKNIQYF.

The CDR3 sequence is CASSGLANEQFF. DNA for the CDR3: TGTGCCAGCAGCGGACTAGCCAATGAGCAGTTCTTC. The chain joins TRBV11-3 to TRBJ2-1; TRBD2 matches 8 bases. The V segment lost 5 bases and the J segment 6 bases; nucleotides outside the gene matches: 0. This CDR3 has 12 amino acids. Germline-derived CDR1 and CDR2 are SGHNT and YENEEA. Using reference TRBV11-3 and TRBJ2-1 for the parts outside the CDR3, the full variable domain is EAGVVQSPRYKIIEKKQPVAFWCNPISGHNTLYWYLQNLGQGPELLIRYENEEAVDDSQLPKDRFSAERLKGVDSTLKIQPAELGDSAVYLCASSGLANEQFFGPGTRLTVL.